This entry is about one T cell receptor beta chain. This sample is part of a study of blood T cell repertoires in COVID-19. Turning to the study itself: Researchers got acute and convalescent COVID-19 samples from the United States, Italy and Spain. T cells, B-cell-depleted T cells, or PBMCs provided the cDNA or gDNA that served as material.

Per the original methods: Reference gene primer amplification gave nucleated cell count estimates. The method was immunoSEQ multiplex PCR; TCRdb's version includes in-frame clones alone and lacks a portion of them. Clone size and the V and J calls come from that table; the DNA yielded D and trimming. The sample has 130,000 to 150,000 clones; more than 75% are singletons. Per the germline V gene, CDR1 is SGHDT and CDR2 is YYEEEE. The CDR3 length is 14 residues. Trimming took 4 bases from V and 2 from J; bases not matched to a gene: 6. This TCR was recovered from a human donor in a cohort sampled during active COVID-19. This chain uses TRBV5-6 with TRBJ2-7, with 7 bases that match TRBD1. The sample comprised peripheral blood. CDR3 in amino acids: CASSGKTGTYEQYF. The CDR3 nucleotides are TGTGCCAGCAGCGGAAAGACAGGGACCTACGAGCAGTACTTC. Filled out from reference TRBV5-6 and TRBJ2-7, the complete variable domain reads DAGVTQSPTHLIKTRGQQVTLRCSPKSGHDTVSWYQQALGQGPQFIFQYYEEEERQRGNFPDRFSGHQFPNYSSELNVNALLLGDSALYLCASSGKTGTYEQYFGPGTRLTVT.